There are a few counts of the clone carrying this T cell receptor (beta chain). Data came from immunoSEQ multiplex PCR; TCRdb stores just in-frame clones and leaves some out. The profile shows tens of thousands of clones, 70% to 90% of them singletons. The sample comes from a study of OX40 agonist ivuxolimab in advanced cancers. CDR1 MDHEN and CDR2 SYDVKM come from the germline V gene. Deletions cut 5 bases from V and 4 bases from J, with 12 bases between. The length of the CDR3 is 15 residues. V gene TRBV28 combines with J gene TRBJ2-6; D is undetermined. Material: CD4+ or CD8+ T cells sorted from blood, obtained in a trial of the OX40 agonist ivuxolimab. This clonotype originated in an adult with an advanced solid tumor such as melanoma, head and neck, liver or kidney cancer. This CDR3 reads CASSPTPLGANVLTF. In nucleotides, the CDR3 is TGTGCCAGCAGTCCCACCCCCCTGGGGGCCAACGTCCTGACTTTC. The full variable domain, completed using reference TRBV28 and TRBJ2-6, is DVKVTQSSRYLVKRTGEKVFLECVQDMDHENMFWYRQDPGLGLRLIYFSYDVKMKEKGDIPEGYSVSREKKERFSLILESASTNQTSMYLCASSPTPLGANVLTFGAGSRLTVL.